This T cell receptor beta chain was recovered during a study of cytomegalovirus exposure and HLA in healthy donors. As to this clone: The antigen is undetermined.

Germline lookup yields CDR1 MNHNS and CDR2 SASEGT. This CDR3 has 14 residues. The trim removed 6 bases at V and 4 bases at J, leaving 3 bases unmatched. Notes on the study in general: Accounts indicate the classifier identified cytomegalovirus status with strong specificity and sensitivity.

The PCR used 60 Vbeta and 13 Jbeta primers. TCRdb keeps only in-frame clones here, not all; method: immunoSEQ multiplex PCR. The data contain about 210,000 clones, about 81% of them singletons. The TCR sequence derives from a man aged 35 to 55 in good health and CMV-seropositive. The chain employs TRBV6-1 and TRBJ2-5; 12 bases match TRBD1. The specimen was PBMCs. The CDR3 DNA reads TGTGCCAGCAGGGGACAGGGGGCGACAGAGACCCAGTACTTC. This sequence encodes CASRGQGATETQYF.